Below, 22 T cell receptor beta chains from the same sample are listed, as sequenced in a study of blood T cell repertoires in COVID-19. Sequencing was performed with immunoSEQ multiplex PCR; in TCRdb, only in-frame clones are kept and a portion is missing. This table holds roughly 450,000 clones, around 91% found once. Sequencing was done on a sample of PBMCs or T cells enriched from blood (not recorded which). The receptors were sampled from a man younger than 35 who had recovered from COVID-19.

The V gene is TRBV7-9, the J gene TRBJ2-1, with D tentatively TRBD1 (7 bases). This CDR3 spans 17 amino acids. Germline assignment: CDR1 SEHNR and CDR2 FQNEAQ (reference sequence). The V end lost 3 bases, the J end lost 0 bases, and 15 bases lay between the germline ends. The CDR3 protein is CASSLGGQPSSYNEQFF. In DNA, the CDR3 is TGTGCCAGCAGCTTGGGGGGACAGCCTAGCTCCTACAATGAGCAGTTCTTC.

The chain couples TRBV24-1 to TRBJ1-2; no clear D. The CDR3 covers 14 residues. CDR1 KGHDR and CDR2 SFDVKD come from the germline V gene. With 1 base removed from V and 4 bases from J, the gap between germline ends came to 9 bases. DNA of the CDR3: TGTGCCACCAGTGATTTCAGGCGATCCTATGGCTACACCTTC. It codes for CATSDFRRSYGYTF.

The J gene is TRBJ1-2, the V gene TRBV11-3, with D perhaps matching TRBD1 (5 bases). CDR1 and CDR2 from the germline V gene are SGHNT and YENEEA. The ends were cut back, 0 bases at V and 6 bases at J, with 17 bases in the middle. This CDR3 region has 16 residues. This CDR3 reads CASSLDDRGSYDGYTF. The CDR3 DNA reads TGTGCCAGCAGCTTAGATGACCGGGGGAGCTACGATGGCTACACCTTC.

This clone was recorded a few times. V and J are TRBV7-3 and TRBJ2-2; 7 nucleotides align to TRBD2. CDR3 length: 15 amino acids. V was clipped by 5 bases and J by 4 bases; unmatched bases: 7. CDR1 and CDR2 from the germline V gene are SGHTA and FQGTGA. The CDR3 spells CASSQSGTGTGELFF. The CDR3 DNA sequence: TGTGCCAGCAGCCAAAGCGGGACTGGCACCGGGGAGCTGTTTTTT.

This chain connects TRBV30 to TRBJ1-1, with TRBD1 as a possible D gene (5 bases). V shed 1 base and J shed 1 base, with 7 bases lying between them. This CDR3 region has 13 residues. Per germline, CDR1 GTSNPN and CDR2 SVGIG (reference sequence). CDR3 amino acids: CAWSGGGNTEAFF. CDR3 nucleotides: TGTGCCTGGAGTGGCGGGGGGAACACTGAAGCTTTCTTT.

The V gene is TRBV9, the J gene TRBJ1-6, with 7 bases lining up with TRBD1. Germline CDR1 SGDLS, CDR2 YYNGEE. This CDR3 is built from 16 residues. The V gene end was trimmed by 4 bases and the J gene end by 5 bases; junction bases not matched to a gene: 9. CDR3 protein: CASSRSPDRDNSPLHF. CDR3 DNA sequence: TGTGCCAGCAGCCGTAGTCCCGACAGGGATAATTCACCCCTCCACTTT.

The rearrangement links TRBV10-3 to TRBJ1-1, with 7 bases aligning to TRBD1. V trimming: 7 bases; J trimming: 1 base; junction bases outside the gene matches: 6. Germline V gene data show CDR1 as ENHRY and CDR2 as SYGVKD. The CDR3 totals 14 residues. This chain's CDR3 is CAINDRDRNTEAFF. CDR3 nucleotide sequence: TGTGCCATCAATGACCGGGACAGGAACACTGAAGCTTTCTTT.

V usage is TRBV29-1 and J usage is TRBJ1-1; the D is unclear. The germline V gene has CDR1 SQVTM and CDR2 ANQGSEA. Trimming removed 3 bases from V and 10 bases from J, with 9 bases in between. The CDR3 loop spans 10 amino acids. The CDR3 region is CSVEEGVAFF. CDR3 DNA: TGCAGCGTTGAGGAGGGCGTAGCTTTCTTT.

The sample holds one count of this clone. The chain couples TRBV28 to TRBJ1-2; the match to TRBD1 covers 7 bases. After removal of 6 bases from V and 3 bases from J, the junction contained 13 bases not matched to a gene. Germline CDR1 MDHEN, CDR2 SYDVKM. This CDR3 spans 16 amino acids. The CDR3 protein is CASRSRQGQGYYGYTF. The CDR3 nucleotides read TGTGCCAGCAGGTCCCGACAGGGCCAGGGTTACTATGGCTACACCTTC.

J is TRBJ1-6 and V is TRBV4-1; 8 bases line up with TRBD1. The CDR3 totals 15 residues. Germline V gene data show CDR1 as MGHRA and CDR2 as YSYEKL. V was clipped by 2 bases and J by 6 bases; unmatched bases: 3. This chain's CDR3 is CASSQPTGGNSPLHF. CDR3 DNA sequence: TGCGCCAGCAGCCAACCAACAGGGGGTAATTCACCCCTCCACTTT.

The count of this clone is one. Written as DNA, the CDR3 is TGTGCCAGCAGCTTGGAAAGCGGGAGGCGGAATGAGCAGTTCTTC. Translation gives CASSLESGRRNEQFF. The J gene is TRBJ2-1, the V gene TRBV5-5, with 9 bases aligning to TRBD2. CDR1 is SGHKS, CDR2 YYEKEE, per germline (reference sequence). Trimming removed 0 bases from V and 7 bases from J; junction bases left unmatched: 5. This CDR3 spans 15 amino acids. The full variable domain, rest sourced from reference TRBV5-5 and TRBJ2-1, is DAGVTQSPTHLIKTRGQQVTLRCSPISGHKSVSWYQQVLGQGPQFIFQYYEKEERGRGNFPDRFSARQFPNYSSELNVNALLLGDSALYLCASSLESGRRNEQFFGPGTRLTVL.

The chain is built from TRBV4-1 and TRBJ1-5; TRBD1 matches at 10 bases. This CDR3 comprises 16 residues. V shed 1 base and J 6 bases; nucleotides not matched to a gene: 6. Germline V gene sequence: CDR1 MGHRA, CDR2 YSYEKL. CDR3 DNA sequence: TGCGCCAGCAGCCAAGGGGACAGGGGCAGGGGTCAGCCCCAGCATTTT. Its protein product is CASSQGDRGRGQPQHF.

The rearrangement uses TRBV10-1 and TRBJ2-3, with TRBD2 as a possible D gene (6 bases). The V end lost 1 base, the J end lost 3 bases, and 11 bases lay between the germline ends. Germline V gene data show CDR1 as WNHNN and CDR2 as SYGVQD (reference sequence). CDR3 length: 15 residues. CDR3 protein: CASSELRESTDTQYF. CDR3 nucleotides: TGCGCCAGCAGTGAGTTACGGGAGTCTACAGATACGCAGTATTTT.

This chain connects TRBV4-1 to TRBJ1-6; D uncertain. Trimming pared 0 bases from V and 4 bases from J, leaving 10 bases between. Germline lookup yields CDR1 MGHRA and CDR2 YSYEKL. This CDR3 contains 16 residues. For the CDR3, the DNA is TGCGCCAGCAGCCAAGAGGACCGGGGTTATAATTCACCCCTCCACTTT. This codes for CASSQEDRGYNSPLHF.

The chain carries TRBV30 and TRBJ2-7, with TRBD1 identical over 9 bases. The junction had 9 bases not matched to a gene; V was cut back by 0 bases and J by 6 bases. Germline CDR1 and CDR2: GTSNPN and SVGIG (reference sequence). The CDR3 has 15 residues. The CDR3 nucleotides are TGTGCCTGGAGTGTACTCGGACAGGGGTCCCCCGAGCAGTACTTC. This encodes CAWSVLGQGSPEQYF.

Of note for this clone: Other nucleotide sequences from this sample produce the same CDR3. In DNA, the CDR3 is TGTGCCAGCAGCCAAGCGGGGTCCGGAAACACCATATATTTT. Translated, it gives CASSQAGSGNTIYF. The V gene is TRBV3-1 (or the pseudogene TRBV3-2), the J gene TRBJ1-3; D is unclear. Per the germline V gene, CDR1 is LGHDT and CDR2 is YNNKEL (reference sequence). This CDR3 contains 14 residues. Between the trimmed V and J ends, which lost 1 base and 4 bases, there was a span of 8 bases.

The chain joins TRBV2 to TRBJ2-7; 7 nucleotides agree with TRBD1. Germline CDR1 SNHLY, CDR2 FYNNEI. Losses at the gene ends were 7 bases for V and 3 bases for J; bases not matched to a gene: 9. The CDR3 loop spans 14 amino acids. The CDR3, as DNA: TGTGCCAGCAAGAACAGGGGTATCGACTACGAGCAGTACTTC. It translates to CASKNRGIDYEQYF.

Here the CDR3 DNA reads TGCGCCAGCAGCTTGTGGGACAACTCCTACGAGCAGTACTTC. Protein: CASSLWDNSYEQYF. The genes are TRBV5-1 and TRBJ2-7, with D possibly matching TRBD1 (6 bases). The CDR3 covers 14 residues. V dropped 1 base and J dropped 0 bases, with 8 bases sitting between them. Germline V gene lookup returns CDR1 SGHRS and CDR2 YFSETQ.

The rearrangement links TRBV12-3 or TRBV12-4 to TRBJ2-1; D might be TRBD1 (5 bases). Trimming shortened V by 7 bases and J by 5 bases, and 12 bases separated the two germline ends. The CDR3 is 13 amino acids. CDR3 bases: TGTGCCAGCAATAACAGGCCTCACAATGAGCAGTTCTTC. It is translated as CASNNRPHNEQFF.

CDR3 nucleotide sequence: TGTGCCAGCAGTTTGTCCACTGGAAACACCATATATTTT. Translated: CASSLSTGNTIYF. The chain links TRBV27 to TRBJ1-3; no clear D gene. CDR1 and CDR2 from the germline V gene are MNHEY and SMNVEV (reference sequence). V was trimmed by 3 bases and J by 2 bases, leaving 5 bases between them. The CDR3 length is 13 residues.

This chain connects TRBV9 to TRBJ1-1; D possibly corresponds to TRBD1 (6 bases). CDR1 and CDR2 from the germline V gene are SGDLS and YYNGEE. V was shortened by 3 bases and J by 0 bases, with 12 bases between the two germline ends. The CDR3 totals 15 residues. The CDR3 loop is CASSAQRGLNTEAFF. CDR3 sequence (DNA): TGTGCCAGCAGCGCCCAAAGGGGGTTGAACACTGAAGCTTTCTTT.

The genes are TRBV11-3 and TRBJ2-5; 11 bases match TRBD2. The junction had 4 bases not matched to a gene; V was cut back by 2 bases and J by 5 bases. The CDR3 covers 15 residues. Germline CDR1 SGHNT, CDR2 YENEEA. The CDR3 DNA sequence: TGTGCCAGCAGCTTACTAGCGGGGGGCTCGGAGACCCAGTACTTC. It yields the protein CASSLLAGGSETQYF.